Sequencing of this T cell receptor beta chain was carried out in a study of cytomegalovirus exposure and HLA in healthy donors. Study-wide results and caveats: Later analysis suggested links between common viral pathogens and several top significant clusters. With later analysis, a missense DCLRE1C variant became linked to TCR beta V- and J-gene trimming. Under in vitro conditions, a few CMV-associated chains were confirmed as specific for CMV antigens.

Points on this clone: Its antigen is not known.

The germline CDR1 and CDR2 sequences are SGDLS and YYNGEE. The CDR3 contains 14 residues. Between the trimmed V and J ends, which lost 4 bases and 4 bases, there was a span of 12 bases. Primers: 60 Vbeta forward and 13 Jbeta reverse. Profiling relied on immunoSEQ multiplex PCR, and the TCRdb table lists in-frame clones only, not all of them. Recorded for this sample: over 100,000 clones. The chain is built from TRBV9 and TRBJ1-5; D might be TRBD1 (5 bases). Material for sequencing was PBMCs. The receptor was derived from a man aged 30 to 39 in good health and CMV-seronegative. CDR3 bases: TGTGCCAGCAGCCAAGGGGCCGGTAATCAGCCCCAGCATTTT. Amino acid sequence: CASSQGAGNQPQHF.